The 9 T cell receptor beta chains below were found in one sample sequenced in a study of radiotherapy plus CTLA-4 blockade in lung cancer. Using immunoSEQ multiplex PCR, the repertoire was profiled, and TCRdb retains in-frame clones only, with some absent. The sample includes 47,000 or so clones, about 85% seen only once; the top ten take 25% to 35%. The source was peripheral blood, collected from a patient treated with radiotherapy plus ipilimumab. The receptor set was obtained from a human donor with non-small cell lung cancer whose response to radiotherapy plus ipilimumab could not be evaluated.

V gene TRBV28 combines with J gene TRBJ1-5; 7 positions match TRBD1. The CDR3 is 15 amino acids. CDR1 and CDR2 (germline): MDHEN, SYDVKM. V trimming: 5 bases; J trimming: 4 bases; junction bases outside the gene matches: 8. The CDR3 sequence is CASSPEGQQNQPQHF. CDR3 DNA sequence: TGTGCCAGCAGTCCAGAGGGACAGCAGAATCAGCCCCAGCATTTT.

This clone was detected a few times. This chain connects TRBV7-9 to TRBJ2-1; 7 bases match TRBD2. Germline CDR1 and CDR2: SEHNR and FQNEAQ (reference sequence). CDR3 size: 14 residues. Germline trimming cut 1 base from V and 10 bases from J; bases unmatched to any gene: 7. The CDR3 reads CASSLEWDYSEQFF. The DNA of the CDR3 is TGTGCCAGCAGCTTAGAATGGGACTACTCCGAGCAGTTCTTC.

The chain employs TRBV6-6 and TRBJ2-1, with D hard to call. This CDR3 is 13 amino acids long. V dropped 6 bases and J dropped 15 bases, with 21 bases sitting between them. Germline CDR1 reads MNHNY; CDR2 reads SVGAGI (reference sequence). The CDR3 DNA is TGTGCCAGCAGCCCGAGTGAATACCGCTCCCGGTTCTTC. It translates to CASSPSEYRSRFF.

The chain combines TRBV2 with TRBJ1-5; the D gene is possibly TRBD1 (6 bases). The CDR3 is 16 amino acids. From germline, CDR1 is SNHLY and CDR2 FYNNEI. V was cut by 6 bases and J by 0 bases, with 15 bases left in between. CDR3 nucleotides: TGTGCCAGCAGGGCTCCCCAGGGGTATAGCAATCAGCCCCAGCATTTT. Encoded protein: CASRAPQGYSNQPQHF.

The genes are TRBV28 and TRBJ1-1; 11 bases are a match to TRBD1. Germline V gene sequence: CDR1 MDHEN, CDR2 SYDVKM. V trimming: 6 bases; J trimming: 10 bases; junction bases outside the gene matches: 13. The CDR3 runs to 15 residues. CDR3 DNA sequence: TGTGCCAGCAGCCCTCCCGGGACAGGGGGGGTGGTAGCTTTCTTT. This codes for CASSPPGTGGVVAFF.

This chain connects TRBV30 to TRBJ1-2; D is unresolved. Germline CDR1 GTSNPN, CDR2 SVGIG (reference sequence). The V gene lost 0 bases and the J gene lost 1 base, with 12 bases spanning the gap. This CDR3 is built from 15 residues. CDR3 region: CAWSVPYSDNYGYTF. The CDR3 nucleotides are TGTGCCTGGAGTGTACCGTACAGTGATAACTATGGCTACACCTTC.

The V and J genes are TRBV7-2 and TRBJ2-5, with TRBD1 identical over 8 bases. The germline CDR1 and CDR2 sequences are SGHTA and FQGNSA. The CDR3 totals 14 residues. The J segment lost 1 base and the V segment lost 5 bases, leaving 3 bases of the junction unmatched. Written as DNA, the CDR3 is TGTGCCAGCAGCCGAGACAGGGGCCAAGAGACCCAGTACTTC. It is translated as CASSRDRGQETQYF.

The chain combines TRBV18 with TRBJ2-2; TRBD2 matches at 9 bases. Germline-derived CDR1 and CDR2 are KGHSH and LQKENI. The length of the CDR3 is 21 residues. V was pared by 1 base and J by 0 bases, with 15 bases of the junction left unmatched. CDR3 sequence: CASSPRSGALAGSSNTGELFF. In nucleotides, the CDR3 is TGTGCCAGCTCACCACGATCAGGGGCTCTAGCGGGGTCCTCGAACACCGGGGAGCTGTTTTTT.

This clone was seen a single time. The chain links TRBV27 to TRBJ2-7, with a tentative D call TRBD1 (7 bases). CDR3 length: 14 amino acids. Trimming stripped 2 bases from V and 4 bases from J, with 12 bases between. Germline V lookup: CDR1 MNHEY, CDR2 SMNVEV (reference sequence). CDR3 in amino acids: CASSLQTGTYEQYF. Written as DNA, the CDR3 is TGTGCCAGCAGTTTACAGACAGGGACTTACGAGCAGTACTTC.